This T cell receptor beta chain emerged from a study of vaccination and CD4 T cells after COVID-19. Study overall: Post-COVID specimens were obtained a median about 95 days after diagnosis (range 35 to 161). At day 14 and again at days 161 to 241 post-vaccination, three convalescent patients were sampled. Study-wide findings and caveats: Median 86.3% of reactive clones detected in convalescent patients emerged only post-vaccination. Reactive clonotype counts went from median about 20 after infection to about 38 after vaccination, nonsignificantly.

TCRdb independently ran MiXCR on the PCR reads; one entry per CDR3 protein. This sample carries about 30,000 distinct CDR3 sequences, roughly 50% of them seen once, and the ten largest clones take roughly 5%. CDR3 size: 13 residues. Germline CDR1 reads MNHEY; CDR2 reads SVGEGT. V lost 6 bases and J lost 2, with 11 bases in between. On this clonotype: Its specificity is not known.

This sample's time point: late sampling 161 to 241 days after vaccination in three convalescent patients. The receptor was isolated from a human donor who had recovered from COVID-19. The chain combines TRBV6-2 or TRBV6-3 with TRBJ2-7; no definite D call. This material consisted of CD4+ T cells from blood, taken about 7 months after SARS-CoV-2 vaccination. Here the CDR3 DNA reads TGTGCCAGCAGCCCATTAACACCCTACGAGCAGTACTTC. Its translation: CASSPLTPYEQYF.